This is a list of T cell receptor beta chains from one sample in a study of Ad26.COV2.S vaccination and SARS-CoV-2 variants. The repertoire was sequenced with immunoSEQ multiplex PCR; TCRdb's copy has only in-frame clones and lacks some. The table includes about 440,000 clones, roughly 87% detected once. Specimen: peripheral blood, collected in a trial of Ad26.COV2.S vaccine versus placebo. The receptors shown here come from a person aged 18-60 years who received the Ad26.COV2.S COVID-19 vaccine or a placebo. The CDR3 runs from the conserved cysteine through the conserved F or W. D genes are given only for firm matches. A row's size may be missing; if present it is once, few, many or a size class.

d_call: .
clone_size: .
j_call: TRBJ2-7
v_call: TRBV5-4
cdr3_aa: CASSFEGPKNYEQYF
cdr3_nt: TGTGCCAGCAGCTTCGAGGGACCGAAGAACTACGAGCAGTACTTC

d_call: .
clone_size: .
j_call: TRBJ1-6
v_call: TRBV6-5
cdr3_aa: CASSLQGTFTLHF
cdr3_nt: TGTGCCAGCAGCTTACAGGGTACGTTCACCCTCCACTTT

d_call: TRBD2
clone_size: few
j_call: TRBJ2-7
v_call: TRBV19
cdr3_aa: CASSPRGLGYEQYF
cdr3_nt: TGTGCCAGTAGTCCTCGGGGACTAGGCTACGAGCAGTACTTC

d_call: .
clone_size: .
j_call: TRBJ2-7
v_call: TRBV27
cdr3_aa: CASRWQGTSYEQYF
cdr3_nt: TGTGCCAGCAGATGGCAGGGGACCTCCTACGAGCAGTACTTC

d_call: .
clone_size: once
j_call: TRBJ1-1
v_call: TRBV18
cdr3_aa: CASSPGGLNTEAFF
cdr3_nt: TGTGCCAGCTCACCGGGAGGGCTGAACACTGAAGCTTTCTTT

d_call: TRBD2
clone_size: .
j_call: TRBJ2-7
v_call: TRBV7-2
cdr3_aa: CASSPSGSGYEQYF
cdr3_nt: TGTGCCAGCAGCCCAAGCGGGAGCGGTTACGAGCAGTACTTC

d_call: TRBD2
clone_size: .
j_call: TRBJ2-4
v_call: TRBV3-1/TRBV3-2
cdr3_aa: CASSQGGTSGIQYF
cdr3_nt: TGTGCCAGCAGCCAAGGGGGGACTAGCGGCATTCAGTACTTC

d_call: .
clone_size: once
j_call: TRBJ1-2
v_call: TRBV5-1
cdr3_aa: CASSLGQPVYGYTF
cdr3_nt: TGCGCCAGCAGCTTGGGACAACCCGTCTATGGCTACACCTTC

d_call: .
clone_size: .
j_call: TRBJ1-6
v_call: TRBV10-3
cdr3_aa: CAISRGRLDNSPLHF
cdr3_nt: TGTGCCATCTCTCGGGGGCGACTGGATAATTCACCCCTCCACTTT

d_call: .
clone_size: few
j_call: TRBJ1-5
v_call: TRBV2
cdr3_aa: CASSENESWRPQHF
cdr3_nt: TGTGCCAGCAGCGAGAACGAGAGTTGGAGGCCCCAGCATTTT

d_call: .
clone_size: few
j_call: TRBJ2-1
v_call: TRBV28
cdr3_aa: CASKFNRGGDEQFF
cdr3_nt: TGTGCCAGCAAATTCAACAGGGGCGGGGATGAGCAGTTCTTC

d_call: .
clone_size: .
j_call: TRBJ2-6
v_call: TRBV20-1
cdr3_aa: CSASPPDSHSGANVLTF
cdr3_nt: TGCAGTGCTAGTCCCCCAGACAGCCACTCTGGGGCCAACGTCCTGACTTTC

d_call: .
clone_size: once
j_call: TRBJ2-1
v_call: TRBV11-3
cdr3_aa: CASSPYGGTATINEQFF
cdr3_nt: TGTGCCAGCAGCCCCTATGGGGGGACAGCGACAATAAATGAGCAGTTCTTC

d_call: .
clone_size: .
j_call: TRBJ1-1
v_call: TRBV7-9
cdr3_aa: CASSPTSSRQLNTEAFF
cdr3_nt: TGTGCCAGCAGCCCCACCTCTTCGCGACAGTTGAACACTGAAGCTTTCTTT

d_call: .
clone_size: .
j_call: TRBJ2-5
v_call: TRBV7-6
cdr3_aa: CASSFGTPPQGTQYF
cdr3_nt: TGTGCCAGCAGCTTCGGGACACCTCCTCAAGGGACCCAGTACTTC

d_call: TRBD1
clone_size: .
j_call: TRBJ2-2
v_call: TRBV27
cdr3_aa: CASRPGQGRTGELFF
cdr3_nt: TGTGCCAGCCGACCGGGACAGGGAAGAACCGGGGAGCTGTTTTTT

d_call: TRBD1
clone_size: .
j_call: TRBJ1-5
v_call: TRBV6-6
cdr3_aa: CASSYPATGGPESQHF
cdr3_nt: TGTGCCAGCAGTTACCCTGCGACAGGGGGACCGGAGTCCCAGCATTTT

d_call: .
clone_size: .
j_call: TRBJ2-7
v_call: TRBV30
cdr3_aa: CAWSGEYYEQYF
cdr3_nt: TGTGCCTGGAGTGGGGAATACTACGAGCAGTACTTC

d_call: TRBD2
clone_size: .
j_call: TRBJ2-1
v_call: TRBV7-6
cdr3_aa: CASSKTGLAVYNEQFF
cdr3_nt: TGTGCCAGCAGCAAAACGGGACTAGCGGTCTACAATGAGCAGTTCTTC

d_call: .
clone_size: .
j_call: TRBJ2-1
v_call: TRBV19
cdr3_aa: CASRKDKYNEQFF
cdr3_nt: TGTGCCAGTAGAAAGGACAAGTACAATGAGCAGTTCTTC

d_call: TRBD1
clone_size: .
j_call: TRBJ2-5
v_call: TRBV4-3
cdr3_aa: CASSPVWDSLETQYF
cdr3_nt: TGCGCCAGCAGCCCCGTTTGGGACAGCTTAGAGACCCAGTACTTC

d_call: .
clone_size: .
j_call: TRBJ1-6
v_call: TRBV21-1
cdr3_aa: CASRAFGNSPLHF
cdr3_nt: TGTGCCAGCAGGGCCTTCGGCAATTCACCCCTCCACTTT

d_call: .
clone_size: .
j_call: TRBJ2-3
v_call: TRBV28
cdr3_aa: CASSPSGPSTDTQYF
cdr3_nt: TGTGCCAGCAGTCCGTCTGGACCTAGCACAGATACGCAGTATTTT

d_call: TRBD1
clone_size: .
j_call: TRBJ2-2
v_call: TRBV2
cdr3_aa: CASSRGSGELFF
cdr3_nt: TGTGCCAGCAGCAGGGGGAGCGGGGAGCTGTTTTTT

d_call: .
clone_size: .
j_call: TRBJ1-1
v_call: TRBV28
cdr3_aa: CASSLLLRGETEAFF
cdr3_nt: TGTGCCAGCAGTTTATTGCTGAGGGGAGAGACTGAAGCTTTCTTT

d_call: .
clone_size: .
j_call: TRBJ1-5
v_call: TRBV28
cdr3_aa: CASSLPTGWQPQHF
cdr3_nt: TGTGCCAGCAGTCTCCCGACAGGTTGGCAGCCCCAGCATTTT

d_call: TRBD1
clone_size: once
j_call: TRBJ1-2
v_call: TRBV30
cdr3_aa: CAWKVAPGQAYGYTF
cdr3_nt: TGTGCCTGGAAAGTCGCTCCGGGACAGGCCTATGGCTACACCTTC

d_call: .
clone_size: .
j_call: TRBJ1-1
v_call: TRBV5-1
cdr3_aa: CASSFGSGGNTEAFF
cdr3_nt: TGCGCCAGCAGCTTCGGAAGCGGAGGGAACACTGAAGCTTTCTTT

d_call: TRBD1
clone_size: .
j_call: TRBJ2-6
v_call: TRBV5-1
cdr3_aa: CASSLWGTGKLSGANVLTF
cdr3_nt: TGCGCCAGCAGCTTGTGGGGGACAGGGAAACTCTCTGGGGCCAACGTCCTGACTTTC

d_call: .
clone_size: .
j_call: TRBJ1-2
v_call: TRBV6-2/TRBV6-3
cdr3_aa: CASSPTGNYGYTF
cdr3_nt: TGTGCCAGCAGCCCTACAGGGAACTATGGCTACACCTTC

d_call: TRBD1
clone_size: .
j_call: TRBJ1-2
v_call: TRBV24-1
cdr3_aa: CATSDPGQGNYGYTF
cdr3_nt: TGTGCCACCAGTGATCCGGGACAGGGGAACTATGGCTACACCTTC

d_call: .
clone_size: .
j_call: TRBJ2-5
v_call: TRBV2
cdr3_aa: CASSALGTLRGETQYF
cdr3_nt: TGTGCCAGCAGCGCACTCGGGACCCTCCGCGGGGAGACCCAGTACTTC

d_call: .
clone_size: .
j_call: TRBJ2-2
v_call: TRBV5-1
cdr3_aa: CASSLGSGVSGELFF
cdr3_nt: TGCGCCAGCAGCTTGGGGTCGGGGGTGTCCGGGGAGCTGTTTTTT

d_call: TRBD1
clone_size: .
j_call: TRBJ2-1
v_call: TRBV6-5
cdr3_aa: CASSPGQLMVQQFF
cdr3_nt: TGTGCCAGCAGCCCGGGACAGCTAATGGTCCAGCAGTTCTTC

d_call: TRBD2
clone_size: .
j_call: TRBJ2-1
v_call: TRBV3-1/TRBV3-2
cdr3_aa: CASSQQREYNEQFF
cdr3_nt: TGTGCCAGCAGCCAACAGCGGGAATACAATGAGCAGTTCTTC

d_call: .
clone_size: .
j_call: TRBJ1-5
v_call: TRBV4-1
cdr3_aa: CASSPTTGINQPQHF
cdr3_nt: TGCGCCAGCAGCCCTACCACAGGTATCAATCAGCCCCAGCATTTT

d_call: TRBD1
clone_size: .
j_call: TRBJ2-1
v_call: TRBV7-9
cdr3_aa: CASSWGTGQASEQFF
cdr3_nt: TGTGCCAGCAGCTGGGGGACAGGGCAGGCGTCTGAGCAGTTCTTC

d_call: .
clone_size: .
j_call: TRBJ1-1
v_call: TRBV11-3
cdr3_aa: CASSPRALFGGTEAFF
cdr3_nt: TGTGCCAGCAGCCCCAGAGCCCTCTTCGGGGGCACTGAAGCTTTCTTT